The rows below give T cell receptor beta chains drawn from one sample of a study of human T cells and chemical hapten exposure. TCRdb analysed the RACE reads with MiXCR anew, one entry per CDR3 protein. The sample includes roughly 84,000 distinct CDR3 sequences, 10% to 13% of them seen just once. Sequencing was performed on whole blood, taken in connection with sensitization to the hapten diphenylcyclopropenone (DPC). The receptors come from a woman in her fifties or sixties with alopecia areata. Some clones in this sample may be carry-over from other donors' samples. Both conserved end residues are part of each CDR3. Some rows mark clone size as missing; the rest say once, few, many or name a class of expanded clone.

abundance | j_gene | v_gene | CDR3aa
NA | TRBJ1-1 | TRBV12-5 | CASGLVLGGATEAFF
NA | TRBJ2-6 | TRBV4-2 | CASSRGQGIGGANVLTF
many | TRBJ2-1 | TRBV24-1 | CATSGTGGPYKNEQFF
many | TRBJ2-7 | TRBV7-2 | CASTGIGYEQYF
NA | TRBJ2-4 | TRBV7-2 | CASSSTGPPSDIQYF
NA | TRBJ2-1 | TRBV7-3 | CASSPTGGVSYDEQFF
NA | TRBJ2-7 | TRBV6-6 | CASRGLAGSIPTEQYF
many | TRBJ1-4 | TRBV28 | CASSFEQGIEKLFF
NA | TRBJ2-2 | TRBV29-1 | CSVESRTSGSTGELFF
NA | TRBJ2-3 | TRBV25-1 | CASSAPGLGFTQYF
few | TRBJ2-7 | TRBV5-4 | CASSLGGPRDEQYF
many | TRBJ2-5 | TRBV20-1 | CSAPGLAGGPKETQYF
few | TRBJ2-1 | TRBV7-9 | CASSLRAGLGSYNEQFF
many | TRBJ1-4 | TRBV11-1 | CASSLIPGEKLFF
few | TRBJ2-1 | TRBV7-3 | CASSIAGTGPLNEQFF